This T cell receptor beta chain was profiled in a study of T cell repertoires in cytomegalovirus infection (dated by TCRdb to between 2018 and 2020). Regarding the research as a whole: Peptide stimulations targeted recently identified HLA-C-restricted CMV epitopes, whose presentation resists viral immunomodulation, together with well-studied HLA-B-restricted epitopes. Because public TCR beta signatures pointed to carriage of CMV infection together with the matching HLA type, the HLA type of each donor mattered for the analysis.

Read against the paper, the sample's treatment or condition label means: in vitro stimulation with specific CMV peptide epitopes to enrich CMV-specific T cells. This clonotype was found a few times. The antigen it binds to is not known. No qualities accompany the bases; no much larger clone lies one base away. The CDR1 and CDR2 encoded by the germline V gene are MNHEY and SVGEGT. The CDR3 spans 18 residues, from the cysteine through the phenylalanine. Only the CDR3 portion is preserved as DNA: 54 bases, with reading frame beginning at the first base. V is reduced by 2 bases and J by 9 bases, leaving a spacing of 27 bases between them. Sequencer: Illumina HiSeq 1500. TCRdb applied fastp at Q25 and MiXCR to the public reads, then kept only in-frame beta chains. Each CDR3 protein appears once, grouped with its most common genes and DNA. In all, the sample holds around 800,000 distinct CDR3 sequences, and approximately 32% of those were seen once. Clones ranked in the top ten supply under 15% of the sample.

Broader findings and caveats from the paper: The ex vivo response was dominated by HLA-C-restricted CMV-specific TCR beta clonotypes, which also provided the single most frequent clonotype in two of eight donors. Carriers of CMV infection plus the relevant HLA type were discriminated by the cumulative frequency of public TCR beta family members in the study cohort and in an independent roughly 400-donor cohort.

Recombination linked TRBV6-2 or TRBV6-3 to TRBJ2-3, with the D call tentatively TRBD1 or TRBD2, each fitting 5 bases. This receptor was obtained from a human donor in good health (CMV status not recorded). Some clones in this sample may be carry-over from other donors' samples. Material: cultured CD8+ T cells from PBMCs, obtained from culture after CMV antigen stimulation. In nucleotide form, the sequence is TGTGCCAGCAGTTACAATTCCGGGACCCCGGATGGAAGAAGAACGCAGTATTTT. Its protein is CASSYNSGTPDGRRTQYF.